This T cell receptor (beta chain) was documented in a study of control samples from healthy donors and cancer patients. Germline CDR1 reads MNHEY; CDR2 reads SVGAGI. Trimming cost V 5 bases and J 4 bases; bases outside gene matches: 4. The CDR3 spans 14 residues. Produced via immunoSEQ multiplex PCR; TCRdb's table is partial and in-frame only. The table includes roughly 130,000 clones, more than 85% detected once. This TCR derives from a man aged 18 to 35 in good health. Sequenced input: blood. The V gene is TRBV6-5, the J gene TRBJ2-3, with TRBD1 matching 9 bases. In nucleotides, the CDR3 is TGTGCCAGCAGTCCGGGACAGGGTCCAGATACGCAGTATTTT. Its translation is CASSPGQGPDTQYF.